This T cell receptor (beta chain) was obtained from a study of OX40 agonist ivuxolimab in advanced cancers. Study conclusions and caveats: With doses of 0.1-3.0 mg/kg, partial responders showed among the lowest clonal expansion. Clonal expansion from baseline to week 6 occurred in both CD4+ and CD8+ T cells. The work left the antigen specificity of expanded peripheral T cells undetermined.

Method: immunoSEQ multiplex PCR; TCRdb's copy keeps in-frame clones and lacks some. The repertoire has tens of thousands of clones, just over 90% of them found once; the top ten carry 13% to 15%. Baseline, cycle 4 day 1, and cycle 7 day 1 were the blood sampling points. About this clone itself: Antigen specificity is unknown.

V shed 2 bases and J 7 bases; nucleotides not matched to a gene: 5. Germline CDR1 is MNHEY and CDR2 is SMNVEV (reference sequence). The CDR3 has 15 residues. This clonotype was obtained from an adult with an advanced solid tumor such as melanoma, head and neck, liver or kidney cancer. The source material was CD4+ or CD8+ T cells sorted from blood, sampled in a trial of the OX40 agonist ivuxolimab. V gene TRBV27 combines with J gene TRBJ1-4, with TRBD1 identical over 9 bases. The CDR3 DNA sequence: TGTGCCAGCAGTTTAAGGGGACAGGGCTTTGAAAAACTGTTTTTT. The encoded protein is CASSLRGQGFEKLFF.